This record covers a single T cell receptor (beta chain). What it recognizes is unknown. These data come from a study of CD8 T cells in ankylosing spondylitis. TCRdb fed the 5' RACE reads into MiXCR, producing one record per CDR3 protein. In the table there are about 150,000 distinct CDR3 sequences, around a third of which are singletons. Findings of the study overall: Apparently characteristic of ankylosing spondylitis blood was a TCR beta motif (roughly eight highly homologous variants).

This CDR3 has 11 amino acids. Trimming cost V 4 bases and J 14 bases, with 11 bases left between them. Germline V gene sequence: CDR1 MDHEN, CDR2 SYDVKM. The sequenced material came from synovial fluid, either unsorted or a sorted T cell fraction (not recorded which). The V call is TRBV28, the J call TRBJ1-4; D gene unclear. This clonotype was obtained from a male donor with ankylosing spondylitis. CDR3 region: CASSSQVVLFF. The CDR3 DNA reads as TGTGCCAGCAGTTCGCAGGTGGTTCTGTTTTTT. Variable domain in full (rest from reference TRBV28 and TRBJ1-4): DVKVTQSSRYLVKRTGEKVFLECVQDMDHENMFWYRQDPGLGLRLIYFSYDVKMKEKGDIPEGYSVSREKKERFSLILESASTNQTSMYLCASSSQVVLFFGSGTQLSVL.